This T cell receptor beta chain was sequenced in a study of T cell responses to AZD1222 COVID-19 vaccine. Whole-study results and caveats: Of spike-specific TCRs, nearly half reportedly target regions left unmutated in variants. AZD1222 recipients seropositive at baseline numbered only 5 or 6. Regions 160-218 and 743-854 held dominance among vaccine-associated CD4 TCRs, which spanned spike. Sampled repertoires all dated from after the peak T cell response.

On this clone: Its cognate antigen is unknown.

Sequencing used immunoSEQ multiplex PCR; TCRdb keeps in-frame clones, though not all of them. The sample lists some 160,000 clones; around 88% were seen once. V lost 1 base to trimming and J lost 0 bases, with 9 bases between them. The length of the CDR3 is 16 residues. Germline values: CDR1 LGHDT, CDR2 YNNKEL (reference sequence). This chain joins TRBV3-1 (or the pseudogene TRBV3-2) and TRBJ1-4, with D unresolved. This TCR came from an adult who received the AZD1222 COVID-19 vaccine. The sample consisted of peripheral blood, taken 28 days after the second AZD1222 dose. CDR3 residues: CASSQAHKSTNEKLFF. The CDR3, as DNA: TGTGCCAGCAGCCAAGCTCATAAGTCAACTAATGAAAAACTGTTTTTT.